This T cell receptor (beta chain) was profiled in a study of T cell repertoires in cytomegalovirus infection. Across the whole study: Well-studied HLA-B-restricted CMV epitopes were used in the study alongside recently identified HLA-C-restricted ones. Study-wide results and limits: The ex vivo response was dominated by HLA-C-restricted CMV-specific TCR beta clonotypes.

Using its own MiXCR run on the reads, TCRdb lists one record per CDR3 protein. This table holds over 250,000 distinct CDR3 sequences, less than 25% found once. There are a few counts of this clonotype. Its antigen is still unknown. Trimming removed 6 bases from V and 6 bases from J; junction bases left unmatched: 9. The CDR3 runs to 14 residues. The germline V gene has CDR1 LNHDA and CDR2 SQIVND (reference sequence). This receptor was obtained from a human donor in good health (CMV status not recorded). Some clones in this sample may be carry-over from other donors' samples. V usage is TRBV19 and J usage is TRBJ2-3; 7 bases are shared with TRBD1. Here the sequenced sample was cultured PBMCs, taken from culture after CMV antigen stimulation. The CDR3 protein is CASSGRGIVDTQYF. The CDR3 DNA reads TGTGCCAGTAGCGGCAGGGGGATTGTGGATACGCAGTATTTT. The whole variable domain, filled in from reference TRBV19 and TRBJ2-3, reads DGGITQSPKYLFRKEGQNVTLSCEQNLNHDAMYWYRQDPGQGLRLIYYSQIVNDFQKGDIAEGYSVSREKKESFPLTVTSAQKNPTAFYLCASSGRGIVDTQYFGPGTRLTVL.